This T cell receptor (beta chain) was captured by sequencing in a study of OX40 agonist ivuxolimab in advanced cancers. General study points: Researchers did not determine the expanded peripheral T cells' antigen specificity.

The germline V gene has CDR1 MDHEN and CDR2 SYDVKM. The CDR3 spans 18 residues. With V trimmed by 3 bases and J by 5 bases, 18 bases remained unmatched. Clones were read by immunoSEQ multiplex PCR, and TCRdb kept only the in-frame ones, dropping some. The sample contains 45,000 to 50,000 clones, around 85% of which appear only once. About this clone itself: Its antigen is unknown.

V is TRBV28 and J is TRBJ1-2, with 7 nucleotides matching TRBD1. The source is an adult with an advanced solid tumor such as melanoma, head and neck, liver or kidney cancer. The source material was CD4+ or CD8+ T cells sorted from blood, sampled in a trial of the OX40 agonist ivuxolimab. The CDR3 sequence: CASSLGGLRTGVEYGYTF. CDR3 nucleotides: TGTGCCAGCAGTTTGGGGGGACTCCGGACAGGCGTCGAGTATGGCTACACCTTC.